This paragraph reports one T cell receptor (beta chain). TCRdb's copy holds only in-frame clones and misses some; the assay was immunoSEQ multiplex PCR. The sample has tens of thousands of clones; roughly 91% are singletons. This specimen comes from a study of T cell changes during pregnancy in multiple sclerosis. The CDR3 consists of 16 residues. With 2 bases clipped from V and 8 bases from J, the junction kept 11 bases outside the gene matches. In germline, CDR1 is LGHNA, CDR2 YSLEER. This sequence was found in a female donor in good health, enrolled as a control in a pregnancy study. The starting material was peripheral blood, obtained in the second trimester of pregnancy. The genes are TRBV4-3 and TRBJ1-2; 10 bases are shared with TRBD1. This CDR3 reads CASSQYSPGQGKGYTF. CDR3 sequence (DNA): TGCGCCAGCAGCCAATATTCACCGGGACAGGGGAAGGGCTACACCTTC.